This T cell receptor (beta chain) comes out of a study of cytomegalovirus exposure and HLA in healthy donors. The PCR made use of 60 Vbeta and 13 Jbeta primers. In the original processing: Later, 80 million or so unique TCR beta chains were counted in an analysis, and approximately 9.9 million of them were shared. Method: immunoSEQ multiplex PCR; TCRdb's copy keeps in-frame clones and lacks some. V and J calls and clone size come straight from that table; D and trimming were deduced from the DNA. The data hold fewer than 250,000 clones, with around 85% observed a single time. Regarding the study as a whole: Fewer N-insertions than the roughly 600-donor mean were reportedly shown by an Asian-associated ancestry cluster in a later analysis. A later analysis by the authors found several of the most significant clusters apparently linked to common viral pathogens. Reports showed the classifier diagnosing cytomegalovirus status with high specificity and sensitivity.

This CDR3 contains 15 residues. The germline gives CDR1 GTSNPN, CDR2 SVGIG (reference sequence). Trimming took off 4 bases at V and 4 bases at J, with 17 bases between the two ends. About this clone: Its target is unknown.

The TCR sequence derives from a human donor in good health. The chain joins TRBV30 to TRBJ1-5; D perhaps matches TRBD1 (5 bases). The sequenced sample was PBMCs. CDR3 nucleotides: TGTGCCTGGACCTTCAAGGACCGGGGGAATCAGCCCCAGCATTTT. It yields the protein CAWTFKDRGNQPQHF.